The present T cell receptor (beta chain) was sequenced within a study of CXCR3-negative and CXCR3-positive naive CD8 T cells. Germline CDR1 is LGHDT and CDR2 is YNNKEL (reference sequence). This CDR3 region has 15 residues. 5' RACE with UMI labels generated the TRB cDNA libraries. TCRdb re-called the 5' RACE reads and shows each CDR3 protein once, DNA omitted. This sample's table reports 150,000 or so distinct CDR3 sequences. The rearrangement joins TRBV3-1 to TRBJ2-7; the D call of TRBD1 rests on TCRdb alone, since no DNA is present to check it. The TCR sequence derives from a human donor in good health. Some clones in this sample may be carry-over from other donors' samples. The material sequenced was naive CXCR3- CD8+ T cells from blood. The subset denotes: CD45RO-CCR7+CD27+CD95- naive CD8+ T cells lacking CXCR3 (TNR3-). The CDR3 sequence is CASSPTGASSYEQYF.